The 8 T cell receptor beta chains below were found in one sample sequenced in a study of cytomegalovirus exposure and HLA in healthy donors. Primers for the PCR totalled 60 Vbeta and 13 Jbeta. Libraries were prepared by immunoSEQ multiplex PCR; TCRdb keeps only in-frame clonotypes and omits some of them. With roughly 55,000 clones in the sample, the ten largest clones hold approximately 10%. Sample: PBMCs. The receptor set was obtained from a woman between 50 and 59 years old in good health and CMV-seropositive.

The chain is built from TRBV5-1 and TRBJ2-1; tentatively, D is TRBD2 (5 bases). V was cut by 2 bases and J by 5 bases, with 8 bases left in between. The germline CDR1 and CDR2 sequences are SGHRS and YFSETQ. The CDR3 sequence is 13 residues long. CDR3 amino acids: CASSLTADNEQFF. The CDR3 coding sequence is TGCGCCAGCAGCTTAACAGCGGACAATGAGCAGTTCTTC. The full variable domain, rest sourced from reference TRBV5-1 and TRBJ2-1, is KAGVTQTPRYLIKTRGQQVTLSCSPISGHRSVSWYQQTPGQGLQFLFEYFSETQRNKGNFPGRFSGRQFSNSRSEMNVSTLELGDSALYLCASSLTADNEQFFGPGTRLTVL.

The CDR3 sequence is CASSQGGGELFF. The CDR3 nucleotides read TGCGCCAGCAGCCAAGGCGGTGGGGAGCTGTTTTTT. This rearrangement joins TRBV4-3 to TRBJ2-2; no clear D gene. The V end lost 1 base, the J end lost 8 bases, and 5 bases lay between the germline ends. The CDR3 is 12 residues long. Looked up from germline, CDR1 is LGHNA and CDR2 is YSLEER.

The chain is built from TRBV7-9 and TRBJ2-1; possible D gene TRBD2, 6 bases. The CDR3 totals 14 residues. V was cut by 5 bases and J by 2 bases, with 10 bases left in between. The germline V gene encodes CDR1 SEHNR and CDR2 FQNEAQ (reference sequence). As DNA, the CDR3 is TGTGCCAGCAGCCAACTAGCTGCCTACAATGAGCAGTTCTTC. This translates into CASSQLAAYNEQFF.

J is TRBJ1-2 and V is TRBV7-9; D is unclear. Deletions cut 1 base from V and 4 bases from J, with 10 bases between. CDR1 is SEHNR and CDR2 is FQNEAQ in the germline V gene (reference sequence). The CDR3 totals 14 residues. Written as DNA, the CDR3 is TGTGCCAGCAGCTTAGAAGACATCCTCTATGGCTACACCTTC. It yields the protein CASSLEDILYGYTF.

The V gene is TRBV7-9, the J gene TRBJ2-3; 7 positions agree with TRBD2. CDR1 is SEHNR, CDR2 FQNEAQ, per germline (reference sequence). The ends lost 5 bases at V and 2 bases at J; junction bases unmatched: 10. The CDR3 is made up of 16 amino acids. CDR3 residues: CASSRAPGTTTDTQYF. The CDR3 nucleotides read TGTGCCAGCAGCCGGGCACCCGGGACTACCACAGATACGCAGTATTTT.

This sequence joins TRBV4-1 and TRBJ1-3; 10 bases match TRBD1. This CDR3 is built from 19 residues. The germline CDR1 and CDR2 sequences are MGHRA and YSYEKL. Trimming at V came to 4 bases and at J to 2 bases, leaving 14 bases not matched to a gene. Here the CDR3 reads CASSPSPPSGTGAGNTIYF. CDR3 sequence (DNA): TGCGCCAGCAGCCCCTCCCCTCCTTCCGGGACAGGGGCTGGAAACACCATATATTTT.

This chain joins TRBV7-9 and TRBJ1-5, with 8 positions matching TRBD1. This CDR3 is built from 14 residues. The J segment lost 2 bases and the V segment lost 5 bases, leaving 2 bases of the junction unmatched. Germline CDR1 SEHNR, CDR2 FQNEAQ (reference sequence). The CDR3 DNA is TGTGCCAGCAGCCCGGACAGGGGCAATCAGCCCCAGCATTTT. It codes for CASSPDRGNQPQHF.

The chain uses TRBV7-9 and TRBJ1-2; D gene ambiguous. From germline, CDR1 is SEHNR and CDR2 FQNEAQ (reference sequence). V was trimmed by 5 bases and J by 4 bases, leaving 11 bases between them. The CDR3 runs to 13 residues. The CDR3 sequence is CASSPRSRYGYTF. The CDR3 nucleotides are TGTGCCAGCAGCCCCAGGTCCCGCTATGGCTACACCTTC.